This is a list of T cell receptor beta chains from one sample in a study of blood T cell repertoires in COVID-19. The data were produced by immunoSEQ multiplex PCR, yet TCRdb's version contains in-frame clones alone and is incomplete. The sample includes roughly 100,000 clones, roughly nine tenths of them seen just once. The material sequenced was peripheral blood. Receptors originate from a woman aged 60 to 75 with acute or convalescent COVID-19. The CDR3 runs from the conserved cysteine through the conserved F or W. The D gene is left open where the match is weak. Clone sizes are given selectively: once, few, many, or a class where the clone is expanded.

CASSLTTGELFF	TGTGCCAGCAGCTTAACTACCGGGGAGCTGTTTTTT	TRBJ2-2	NA	NA	TRBV6-5
CASSHDGSRGHGTDTQYF	TGTGCCAGCAGCCACGATGGTTCGAGGGGGCACGGCACAGATACGCAGTATTTT	TRBJ2-3	NA	TRBD1	TRBV5-8
CASSPGLPYNEQFF	TGTGCCAGCAGTCCGGGACTTCCCTACAATGAGCAGTTCTTC	TRBJ2-1	NA	NA	TRBV7-9
CASSRLGMDGELFF	TGTGCCAGCAGCCGACTAGGAATGGACGGGGAGCTGTTTTTT	TRBJ2-2	NA	NA	TRBV4-2
CASSVVSRGMNTEAFF	TGTGCCAGCAGTGTCGTATCCAGGGGCATGAACACTGAAGCTTTCTTT	TRBJ1-1	NA	NA	TRBV2
CASSPGREGYTF	TGTGCCAGCTCCCCGGGCAGGGAAGGCTACACCTTC	TRBJ1-2	NA	NA	TRBV18
CAWARASGGETQYF	TGTGCCTGGGCACGGGCTAGCGGAGGGGAGACCCAGTACTTC	TRBJ2-5	NA	TRBD2	TRBV30
CASSSDIPNYGYTF	TGTGCCAGCAGCTCGGACATCCCTAACTATGGCTACACCTTC	TRBJ1-2	NA	NA	TRBV7-9
CASGEGGQRADTQYF	TGCGCCAGCGGGGAGGGGGGCCAGCGCGCAGATACGCAGTATTTT	TRBJ2-3	NA	NA	TRBV5-1
CASTGYGSNQPQHF	TGTGCCAGCACCGGGTACGGGAGCAATCAGCCCCAGCATTTT	TRBJ1-5	NA	NA	TRBV19
CASSFSSVNEQFF	TGTGCCAGCAGCTTTTCCTCTGTCAATGAGCAGTTCTTC	TRBJ2-1	NA	NA	TRBV5-5
CASSLKFRVADSYEQYF	TGTGCCAGCAGCTTAAAGTTCCGGGTAGCGGACTCCTACGAGCAGTACTTC	TRBJ2-7	NA	NA	TRBV7-8
CASSLVALIRLNEQFF	TGTGCCAGCAGCTTGGTAGCCCTAATCCGTTTAAATGAGCAGTTCTTC	TRBJ2-1	NA	NA	TRBV7-2
CASSHPGREDFNEQFF	TGTGCCAGCAGCCATCCCGGGCGGGAGGACTTCAATGAGCAGTTCTTC	TRBJ2-1	NA	TRBD2	TRBV7-9
CASRGTSRNNEQFF	TGTGCCAGTAGGGGGACTAGCCGTAACAATGAGCAGTTCTTC	TRBJ2-1	NA	TRBD2	TRBV19
CASSRGLASGYQETQYF	TGTGCCAGCAGTCGCGGCCTAGCTAGCGGGTACCAAGAGACCCAGTACTTC	TRBJ2-5	NA	TRBD2	TRBV6-6
CASSPLDTGGRGEQYF	TGTGCCAGCTCACCACTAGATACGGGGGGAAGAGGGGAGCAGTACTTC	TRBJ2-7	NA	TRBD2	TRBV18
CASSAHTSGLAKNIQYF	TGTGCCAGCAGCGCCCACACTAGCGGACTAGCCAAAAACATTCAGTACTTC	TRBJ2-4	NA	TRBD2	TRBV11-3
CASSPDRNYGYTF	TGTGCCAGCAGCCCCGACAGAAACTATGGCTACACCTTC	TRBJ1-2	NA	NA	TRBV7-8
CASSFGSGYSGANVLTF	TGTGCCAGCAGTTTCGGGTCAGGGTACTCTGGGGCCAACGTCCTGACTTTC	TRBJ2-6	NA	NA	TRBV27
CASSERASSWRETQYF	TGTGCCAGCAGTGAAAGGGCTAGCTCTTGGCGAGAGACCCAGTACTTC	TRBJ2-5	NA	NA	TRBV2
CASSVGSLNEQFF	TGTGCCAGCAGCGTAGGGAGCCTCAATGAGCAGTTCTTC	TRBJ2-1	NA	NA	TRBV9
CASSTGFSGTGELFF	TGCGCCAGCTCGACAGGGTTTTCGGGCACCGGGGAGCTGTTTTTT	TRBJ2-2	NA	TRBD1	TRBV5-1
CASSTLTRDRYSNQPQHF	TGTGCCAGCAGCACCTTAACCCGGGACAGATATAGCAATCAGCCCCAGCATTTT	TRBJ1-5	NA	TRBD1	TRBV5-4
CASSLSLGGETQYF	TGTGCCAGCAGTTTATCGTTGGGGGGGGAGACCCAGTACTTC	TRBJ2-5	NA	TRBD2	TRBV28
CASSWTGTGTEAFF	TGTGCCAGCAGTTGGACAGGCACGGGCACTGAAGCTTTCTTT	TRBJ1-1	NA	TRBD1	TRBV5-6
CASSRRANTGELFF	TGTGCCAGCAGCCGACGGGCGAACACCGGGGAGCTGTTTTTT	TRBJ2-2	few	NA	TRBV7-6
CASSRGGSNGGGLHF	TGTGCCAGCAGCCGAGGAGGGTCTAATGGAGGAGGCCTCCACTTT	TRBJ1-6	NA	NA	TRBV6-5
CATSRHDREHEQYF	TGTGCCACCAGCAGGCACGACAGGGAGCACGAGCAGTACTTC	TRBJ2-7	NA	TRBD1	TRBV15
CASTRGTHYNEQFF	TGTGCCAGCACCAGGGGGACTCATTACAATGAGCAGTTCTTC	TRBJ2-1	few	NA	TRBV28
CAWSRSNTEAFF	TGTGCCTGGAGTAGGAGTAACACTGAAGCTTTCTTT	TRBJ1-1	NA	NA	TRBV30
CASSFGEDTEAFF	TGCGCCAGCAGCTTCGGGGAGGACACTGAAGCTTTCTTT	TRBJ1-1	NA	NA	TRBV5-1
CASTTGINSPLHF	TGTGCCAGCACGACGGGGATTAATTCACCCCTCCACTTT	TRBJ1-6	NA	NA	TRBV12-3/TRBV12-4
CASSLQGNKNIQYF	TGCGCCAGCAGCTTACAGGGGAACAAAAACATTCAGTACTTC	TRBJ2-4	NA	TRBD1	TRBV5-1
CSVGQVGEPQHF	TGCAGCGTTGGACAGGTCGGGGAGCCCCAGCATTTT	TRBJ1-5	NA	NA	TRBV29-1